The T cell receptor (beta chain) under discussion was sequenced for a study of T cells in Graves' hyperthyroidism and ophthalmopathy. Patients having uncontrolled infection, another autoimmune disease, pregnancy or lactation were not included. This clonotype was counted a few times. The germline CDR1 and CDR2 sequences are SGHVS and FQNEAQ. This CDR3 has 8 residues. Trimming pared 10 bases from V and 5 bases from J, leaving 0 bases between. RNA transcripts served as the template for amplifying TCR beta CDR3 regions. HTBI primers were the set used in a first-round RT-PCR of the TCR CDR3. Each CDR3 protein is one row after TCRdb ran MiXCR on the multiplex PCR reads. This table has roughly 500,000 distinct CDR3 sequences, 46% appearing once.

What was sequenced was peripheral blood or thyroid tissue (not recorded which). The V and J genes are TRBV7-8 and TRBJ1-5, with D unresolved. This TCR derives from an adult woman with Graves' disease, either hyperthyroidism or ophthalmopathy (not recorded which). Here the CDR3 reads CANQPQHF. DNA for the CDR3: TGTGCCAATCAGCCCCAGCATTTT. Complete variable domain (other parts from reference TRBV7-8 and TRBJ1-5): GAGVSQSPRYKVAKRGQDVALRCDPISGHVSLFWYQQALGQGPEFLTYFQNEAQLDKSGLPSDRFFAERPEGSVSTLKIQRTQQEDSAVYLCANQPQHFGDGTRLSIL.